These 16 T cell receptor beta chains came from one sample sequenced in a study of post-analysis software for immune sequencing data. Broader study findings: When patients were compared with controls, about five TRBV segments were more frequent, TRBV5-6, TRBV5-1 and TRBV20-1 among them.

These TCRs are of unknown antigen specificity. Researchers reported that TCR beta cDNA libraries carried unique molecular identifiers. TCRdb reprocessed the PCR reads with MiXCR, giving one entry per CDR3 protein. The profile shows a few hundred thousand distinct CDR3 sequences, 34% of them singletons. The specimen was blood. These receptors were collected from a girl under 18 with multiple sclerosis.

As regards this clonotype: Germline is not matched at one junction end, which may reflect a read error. The V call is TRBV29-1, the J call TRBJ1-2; D possibly corresponds to TRBD1 (6 bases). The CDR3 length is 13 residues. The germline CDR1 and CDR2 sequences are SQVTM and ANQGSEA. The CDR3 region has the DNA TGCAGCGTTGAGTATGGGGGGCGGGATGGCTGCACCTTC. This translates into CSVEYGGRDGCTF. The variable domain in full, with the rest retrieved from reference TRBV29-1 and TRBJ1-2, is SAVISQKPSRDICQRGTSLTIQCQVDSQVTMMFWYRQQPGQSLTLIATANQGSEATYESGFVIDKFPISRPNLTFSTLTVSNMSPEDSSIYLCSVEYGGRDGCTFGSGTRLTVV.

About this clonotype itself: At one end, the junction sequence differs from germline, possibly due to a read error. This chain links TRBV11-1 with TRBJ2-1, with TRBD2 matching 12 bases. The length of the CDR3 is 15 residues. The germline V gene encodes CDR1 SGHAT and CDR2 FQDESV (reference sequence). The chain's CDR3 is CAGSLTSGGPQEQFF. CDR3 coding DNA: TGTGCCGGCAGCCTGACTAGCGGGGGCCCCCAGGAGCAGTTCTTC.

The sample holds a few counts of this clonotype. The V call is TRBV7-2, the J call TRBJ1-1; D is unresolved. Germline-derived CDR1 and CDR2 are SGHTA and FQGNSA. V was cut by 5 bases and J by 1 base, with 14 bases left in between. This CDR3 has 15 amino acids. The CDR3 region has the DNA TGTGCCAGCAGCCCTAGCCTAGGCTGGAACACTGAAGCTTTCTTT. This translates into CASSPSLGWNTEAFF.

This clonotype has only a few counts. The chain recombines TRBV29-1 with TRBJ2-4, with no clear D. The CDR3 has 12 amino acids. Per the germline V gene, CDR1 is SQVTM and CDR2 is ANQGSEA. V lost 4 bases and J 4 bases, leaving 8 bases between the germline ends. CDR3 loop: CSVGAEKNIQYF. CDR3 sequence (DNA): TGCAGCGTTGGGGCAGAGAAAAACATTCAGTACTTC.

The genes are TRBV20-1 and TRBJ2-5; 8 bases align to TRBD1. Germline V lookup: CDR1 DFQATT, CDR2 SNEGSKA (reference sequence). The CDR3 has 12 residues. CDR3: CGPRQGAETQYF. The CDR3 region has the DNA TGCGGTCCCCGTCAGGGGGCTGAGACCCAGTACTTC.

V usage is TRBV5-6 and J usage is TRBJ2-3; D is perhaps TRBD2 (5 bases). V lost 3 bases and J 3 bases, leaving 23 bases between the germline ends. CDR3 length: 18 amino acids. The V gene's germline CDR1 is SGHDT and CDR2 YYEEEE. Written as DNA, the CDR3 is TGTGCCAGCAGCTCATTTGCGAGGGCCCCTTTAAGGACAGATACGCAGTATTTT. Protein product: CASSSFARAPLRTDTQYF.

This clonotype came up a few times. The V gene is TRBV20-1, the J gene TRBJ2-7; D is tentatively TRBD1 or TRBD2 (5 bases each). The CDR3 sequence is 13 residues long. V lost 8 bases to trimming and J lost 4 bases, with 18 bases between them. Germline-derived CDR1 and CDR2 are DFQATT and SNEGSKA (reference sequence). CDR3 nucleotide sequence: TGCAGTACAGAGGAGGAAGACAGTTACGAGCAGTACTTC. Protein sequence: CSTEEEDSYEQYF.

About this clonotype: Its ends do not fully match the called genes, so a read error is possible. This chain joins TRBV11-1 and TRBJ2-7, with a tentative D call TRBD1 (6 bases). The CDR3 is 14 residues long. CDR1 and CDR2 (germline): SGHAT, FQDESV (reference sequence). The CDR3: CASGLEQGYYEQYF. The CDR3 DNA reads TGTGCCAGCGGCTTAGAACAGGGATACTACGAGCAGTACTTC.

This clonotype was recorded many times. The V and J genes are TRBV10-3 and TRBJ2-3; 9 positions agree with TRBD2. Trimming took 5 bases from V and 5 from J; bases not matched to a gene: 11. CDR3 length: 16 residues. Germline V gene sequence: CDR1 ENHRY, CDR2 SYGVKD. This CDR3 reads CAISRSAGGQLDTQYF. DNA of the CDR3: TGTGCCATCAGTCGTTCGGCGGGGGGGCAGTTAGATACGCAGTATTTT.

This clonotype was found a few times. This sequence joins TRBV12-3 or TRBV12-4 and TRBJ1-1; D is undetermined. Trimming took off 2 bases at V and 0 bases at J, with 7 bases between the two ends. The CDR3 runs 14 residues. The CDR3 nucleotides read TGTGCCAGCAGTTTAATACAGATGAACACTGAAGCTTTCTTT. It translates to CASSLIQMNTEAFF.

The chain combines TRBV5-1 with TRBJ2-7; no clear D. The CDR3 length is 14 residues. The germline gives CDR1 SGHRS, CDR2 YFSETQ. The V end lost 4 bases, the J end lost 3 bases, and 14 bases lay between the germline ends. The CDR3 loop reads CASSKITADYEQYF. CDR3 DNA sequence: TGCGCCAGCAGCAAAATAACGGCTGACTACGAGCAGTACTTC.

The V call is TRBV9, the J call TRBJ1-1, with D uncertain. V lost 4 bases, J lost 1 base, and 14 bases lay in between. The CDR3 loop spans 15 amino acids. Germline CDR1 is SGDLS and CDR2 is YYNGEE. The CDR3 spells CASSRSRGANTEAFF. The DNA of the CDR3 is TGTGCCAGCAGCCGATCGAGAGGAGCGAACACTGAAGCTTTCTTT. The complete variable domain, with remaining parts taken from reference TRBV9 and TRBJ1-1, reads DSGVTQTPKHLITATGQRVTLRCSPRSGDLSVYWYQQSLDQGLQFLIQYYNGEERAKGNILERFSAQQFPDLHSELNLSSLELGDSALYFCASSRSRGANTEAFFGQGTRLTVV.

This chain uses TRBV5-6 with TRBJ2-1; unclear D gene. This CDR3 has 12 residues. Looked up from germline, CDR1 is SGHDT and CDR2 is YYEEEE. V gave up 7 bases and J gave up 2 bases, with 7 bases separating them. CDR3 bases: TGTGCCAGCTTCGGCCCCTACAATGAGCAGTTCTTC. It encodes CASFGPYNEQFF.

The chain recombines TRBV2 with TRBJ1-1, with a tentative D call TRBD1 (5 bases). The CDR3 is made up of 11 amino acids. Germline assignment: CDR1 SNHLY and CDR2 FYNNEI. V lost 10 bases and J 6 bases, leaving 12 bases between the germline ends. The DNA of the CDR3 is TGTGCCACCAGGGACGGGGCTGAAGCTTTCTTT. It codes for CATRDGAEAFF.

The V and J genes are TRBV29-1 and TRBJ1-2; tentative D call: TRBD1 (5 bases). This CDR3 comprises 15 residues. The V and J ends lost 0 bases and 6 bases respectively, with 17 bases between them. Germline CDR1 is SQVTM and CDR2 is ANQGSEA. The CDR3 sequence is CSVEDFKAGEDGYTF. Here the CDR3 DNA reads TGCAGCGTTGAAGATTTTAAGGCGGGGGAAGATGGCTACACCTTC. The complete variable domain, with remaining parts taken from reference TRBV29-1 and TRBJ1-2, reads SAVISQKPSRDICQRGTSLTIQCQVDSQVTMMFWYRQQPGQSLTLIATANQGSEATYESGFVIDKFPISRPNLTFSTLTVSNMSPEDSSIYLCSVEDFKAGEDGYTFGSGTRLTVV.

The chain joins TRBV20-1 to TRBJ2-4, with 8 bases lining up with TRBD2. The J call may not be correct, given that the DNA end is closer to TRBJ2-7. The germline V gene encodes CDR1 DFQATT and CDR2 SNEGSKA (reference sequence). The CDR3 totals 16 residues. CDR3 nucleotide sequence: TGCAGTACTTCCAGGCCGGGCGGGGGGCTCTCGGACGAGCAGTACTTC. Protein sequence: CSTSRPGGGLSDEQYF.